Detailed here is one T cell receptor (beta chain). This record comes from a study of T cell responses to AZD1222 COVID-19 vaccine. The protocol was immunoSEQ multiplex PCR, while the TCRdb copy is restricted to in-frame clones and leaves out a portion. The sample lists approximately 210,000 clones, about 95% seen once, with around 1.7% in the top ten. The V gene's germline CDR1 is LNHDA and CDR2 SQIVND (reference sequence). V lost 3 bases and J 7 bases, leaving 6 bases between the germline ends. The CDR3 length is 11 residues. The receptor's source is an adult who received the MenACWY meningococcal vaccine as a control. The chain links TRBV19 to TRBJ1-1, with no clear D. Sequences were derived from peripheral blood, sampled 28 days after the second dose of the MenACWY control vaccine. The CDR3 here is CASSIYDEAFF. The CDR3, as DNA: TGTGCCAGTAGTATCTACGATGAAGCTTTCTTT. Full variable domain (missing parts from reference TRBV19 and TRBJ1-1): DGGITQSPKYLFRKEGQNVTLSCEQNLNHDAMYWYRQDPGQGLRLIYYSQIVNDFQKGDIAEGYSVSREKKESFPLTVTSAQKNPTAFYLCASSIYDEAFFGQGTRLTVV.